Detailed here is one T cell receptor beta chain. Germline V gene lookup returns CDR1 SQVTM and CDR2 ANQGSEA. The CDR3 loop spans 12 amino acids. The germline V and J ends were trimmed by 6 bases and 2 bases, with 10 bases remaining between them. This record comes from a study of blood T cell repertoires in COVID-19. TCRdb's table, derived via immunoSEQ multiplex PCR, lists solely in-frame clones and lacks some. Found here are about 220,000 clones, 82% of them singletons; the top ten hold approximately 3.1%. J is TRBJ1-2 and V is TRBV29-1, with a tentative D call TRBD1 (6 bases). Sequencing was carried out using PBMCs or T cells enriched from blood (not recorded which). The clonotype comes from a woman in her sixties who had recovered from COVID-19. The CDR3 DNA reads TGCAGCGTGGAACAGGGAAACTATGGCTACACCTTC. Amino acids: CSVEQGNYGYTF.